The 9 T cell receptor beta chains below all came from one sample that was sequenced in a study of blood T cell repertoires in COVID-19. Profiling relied on immunoSEQ multiplex PCR, and the TCRdb table lists in-frame clones only, not all of them. The table includes around 250,000 clones, roughly 83% detected once. The sample taken for sequencing was peripheral blood. The receptors derive from a man aged 55 to 70 who had recovered from COVID-19.

The CDR3 here is CASSLALSSYEQYF. DNA for the CDR3: TGTGCCAGCAGCTTGGCCCTGTCTAGCTACGAGCAGTACTTC. This sequence joins TRBV5-5 and TRBJ2-7; D not certain. The CDR3 has 14 residues. CDR1 is SGHKS and CDR2 is YYEKEE in the germline V gene (reference sequence). With 0 bases removed from V and 3 bases from J, the gap between germline ends came to 10 bases.

The CDR3 loop is CASSLVVNSYEQYF. CDR3 nucleotide sequence: TGCGCCAGCAGCTTGGTAGTAAACTCCTACGAGCAGTACTTC. The chain uses TRBV5-1 and TRBJ2-7; D remains ambiguous. CDR1 and CDR2 (germline): SGHRS, YFSETQ. This CDR3 region has 14 residues. V gave up 0 bases and J gave up 0 bases, with 7 bases separating them.

This clone has a single count. V is TRBV30 and J is TRBJ1-2, with 8 bases lining up with TRBD1. The CDR3 runs to 15 residues. V lost 1 base to trimming and J lost 4 bases; unmatched junction nucleotides: 8. Germline CDR1 GTSNPN, CDR2 SVGIG (reference sequence). CDR3 sequence (DNA): TGTGCCTGGAGTGGGTTGGGACAGGAGGGCTATGGCTACACCTTC. Its translation: CAWSGLGQEGYGYTF.

The gene calls are TRBV5-1 and TRBJ2-5; weak D call: TRBD2 (5 bases). CDR1 is SGHRS, CDR2 YFSETQ, per germline. The V and J ends lost 0 bases and 4 bases respectively, with 10 bases between them. The CDR3 spans 14 residues. The CDR3 loop is CASSLEGVGETQYF. CDR3 DNA: TGCGCCAGCAGCTTGGAGGGAGTGGGAGAGACCCAGTACTTC.

V gene TRBV7-9 combines with J gene TRBJ1-1; tentative D call: TRBD1 (5 bases). V lost 2 bases, J lost 1 base, and 8 bases lay in between. The CDR3 sequence is 14 residues long. Germline CDR1 SEHNR, CDR2 FQNEAQ (reference sequence). The CDR3 spells CASSLTTGNTEAFF. CDR3 DNA sequence: TGTGCCAGCAGCTTAACAACAGGGAACACTGAAGCTTTCTTT.

This clone was counted once. The chain combines TRBV20-1 with TRBJ2-7, with no clear D. CDR1 is DFQATT and CDR2 is SNEGSKA in the germline V gene (reference sequence). The V end lost 1 base, the J end lost 6 bases, and 7 bases lay between the germline ends. This CDR3 spans 11 amino acids. The CDR3 DNA sequence: TGCAGTGCTAGAGGTCCCTCCGAGCAGTACTTC. This codes for CSARGPSEQYF.

V gene TRBV5-1 combines with J gene TRBJ2-7; D is ambiguous. The V gene's germline CDR1 is SGHRS and CDR2 YFSETQ. This CDR3 has 14 residues. Trimming left V 5 bases short and J 0 bases short, with 12 bases between. CDR3 DNA sequence: TGCGCCAGCAGGAGTCTAAGCTCCTCCTACGAGCAGTACTTC. Its translation is CASRSLSSSYEQYF.

V and J are TRBV15 and TRBJ1-4; 10 bases line up with TRBD1. This CDR3 is built from 14 residues. The V gene end was trimmed by 5 bases and the J gene end by 6 bases; junction bases not matched to a gene: 3. Looked up from germline, CDR1 is LNHNV and CDR2 is YYDKDF (reference sequence). This CDR3 is CATSDGTGDEKLFF. In DNA form, the CDR3 reads TGTGCCACCAGCGACGGGACAGGGGATGAAAAACTGTTTTTT.

The V gene is TRBV12-3 or TRBV12-4, the J gene TRBJ2-2; D gene unclear. V dropped 5 bases and J dropped 4 bases, with 8 bases sitting between them. The CDR3 runs 13 residues. CDR3 in amino acids: CASSPDFTGELFF. The DNA of the CDR3 is TGTGCCAGCAGTCCCGACTTCACCGGGGAGCTGTTTTTT.